The T cell receptor beta chain under discussion was sequenced for a study of cytomegalovirus exposure and HLA in healthy donors (dated by TCRdb to 2016 to 2017). A note on the overall study: In an earlier analysis of fewer than 750 of the donors, under 300 Gb of sequence data and approximately 100 million unique TCR beta sequences from roughly 190 million T cells were reported. An early release that covered roughly 600 HLA-typed donors contained approximately 290 gigabases of sequencing data and 80 million or so unique TCR sequences. Among the roughly 390 genotyped donors, around 81% belonged to the genetic ancestry cluster associated with self-reported Caucasian donors. The study aimed to test whether signatures of past pathogen exposure could be identified by cataloging public T cell receptors. The study profiled the T cell repertoires of 550 to 700 subjects by immunosequencing and related them to cytomegalovirus serostatus. A separate validation cohort of over 95 different subjects was used in addition to the roughly 670-subject first cohort. High-throughput TCR immunosequencing, statistical association of individual TCRs with disease status, and machine learning were combined to predict cytomegalovirus infection status. In a later analysis, previously published TCR beta repertoires from 600 to 850 donors were re-analyzed and high-resolution HLA genotyping was added so that TCR occurrence patterns could be studied. In the later analysis, no new phenotypic data were used to find candidate immune exposures; instead, reliance was placed on TCR beta sequences and their occurrence across donors. To decide whether each TCR beta V gene segment behaved as functional or pseudogenic, an earlier analysis of some 600 of the donors relied on high-throughput TCR beta sequencing. Donor age, sex, ethnicity and CMV serostatus were compiled alongside the repertoire data. In a later genetic analysis, genome-wide SNP genotypes for about three fifths of the roughly 670 donors were used, and that subset was treated as a discovery cohort. Every discovery cohort repertoire had been produced on one sequencing platform. Class I and class II HLA loci were covered by the typing at four-digit resolution. Typing coverage differed by locus: A, B, C, DRB1 and DQB1 were typed in roughly 620-630 donors, DQA1 in 500 to 550, DPA1 in some 600, and DPB1 in 400 to 480. About five DR-DQ haplotypes were handled as single units for association and clustering, since linkage in the cohort was strong. Among some 410 genotyped donors of the cohort, an average of 235,054 unique TCR beta nucleotide sequences were sequenced per donor, roughly a sixth of them non-productive.

As for this clone: There is no known antigen for this receptor. No quality values exist for individual bases; no much larger clone is one base distant.

The library was obtained by the immunoSEQ multiplex PCR assay. The multiplex PCR relied on a mix of 60 forward primers for TCR Vbeta segments and 13 reverse primers for TCR Jbeta segments. The CDR3 region of rearranged TCR beta genes was amplified from genomic DNA with a multiplex PCR assay. The Illumina HiSeq System was used to sequence the amplified TCR beta libraries as 87-base-pair reads. For the original study's pipeline: In a later analysis, roughly 80 million unique TCR beta chains were counted across the approximately 640 repertoires, and about 10 million of these chains were shared by at least two donors. Raw reads were error-corrected and collapsed into unique sequences by a nearest-neighbor algorithm in which closely related sequences were merged to remove PCR and sequencing errors. Alignment of CDR3 sequences to IMGT reference sequences was used to assign V, D and J gene segments. For a sequence to be retained, at least a six-nucleotide match to both a V gene segment and a J gene segment was required. A rearrangement counted as productive if the CDR3 had no stop codons and remained in frame with V and J, and every other rearrangement counted as non-productive. Following IMGT convention, CDR3 was defined as the stretch from the second conserved V-encoded cysteine up to the conserved J-encoded phenylalanine. The earlier analysis of about 610 of the donors excluded sequences that lacked an unambiguous match to a single V gene segment. An earlier analysis of 587 of the donors classified V segments as functional when productive rearrangements were above 56.7% and as segregating when the standard deviation between donors was above 5%. A statistical classification framework was built for diagnosing cytomegalovirus status from the catalog of TCR beta chain sequences. In a later analysis, V and J genes were assigned by comparing TCR nucleotide sequences against IMGT/GENE-DB human TR gene sequences. A later analysis assigned CDR3 sequences and most-parsimonious VDJ recombination scenarios with the TCRdist pipeline. In a later analysis, each TCR beta chain was defined by its CDR3 amino acid sequence together with its V-gene family, and reads without a unique V-gene family were excluded. In a later analysis, around 650 highly shared, low-generation-probability nucleotide sequences were removed to address suspected cross-contamination and a sequencing artifact. A later analysis calculated a clonal expansion index for each public chain from normalized within-repertoire ranks of inferred template counts. In a later analysis, generation probabilities were computed with a VDJ recombination model fitted to out-of-frame rearrangements, and the resulting probabilities were checked against IGoR. In a later analysis, TCR-TCR, TCR-HLA and TCR-CMV co-occurrence was scored with hypergeometric tests, and a repertoire-size bias correction was applied to TCR pairs. False discovery rates were estimated in a later analysis by permuting HLA or CMV assignments 20 times. In a later analysis, co-occurring TCRs were grouped using DBSCAN, with TCRdist sequence similarity added in when clustering inside HLA-allele-positive subsets. Co-occurrence clustering excluded repertoires with fewer than 30,000 or more than 120,000 public chains, plus five with anomalous nucleotide sharing. The source is immuneACCESS, and TCRdb retained only in-frame sequences with V and J called. Part of the clones is not carried over; for the studies checked, unresolved V genes explain less than half of this, and the remainder is unexplained. V and J calls plus clone size are reproduced from that table; the DNA served to infer D and trimming. The sample yields 150,000 to 200,000 clones; around 90% were counted once. The top ten clones comprise approximately 2% of the sample.

In total, fewer than 750 healthy bone marrow donors made up the cohort. All cohort members were sampled while nominally healthy, although unrecorded immune exposures were likely present. The donor tested CMV seronegative, placing the donor among the 350 or so seronegative members of the cohort. A peripheral blood sample was collected from each donor, and TCR beta sequencing was performed on peripheral blood mononuclear cells. Genomic DNA extraction from the blood cell samples was performed with the Qiagen DNeasy Blood Extraction Kit. What the research found in general, with its limitations: Linkage disequilibrium might explain the correlated functional status among segregating V segments, but an unknown experimental factor could not be ruled out. Because HLA typing was unavailable for some donors at each locus, only the typed subset was used in association tests. In a later analysis, most CMV-associated TCR beta chains were found to appear HLA-restricted, with HLA associations seemingly driven largely by CMV exposure. In vitro tests confirmed that a few of the cytomegalovirus-associated TCR beta chains recognize cytomegalovirus antigens. In a later genetic analysis, a missense DCLRE1C variant was associated with V-gene and J-gene trimming of TCR beta chains, and the association was replicated in an independent cohort. A group of highly shared sequence variants was considered likely to be a technical artifact of the sequencing pipeline. The study gave a list of some 150 TCR beta chains associated with cytomegalovirus. According to a later analysis, parvovirus B19, influenza, CMV and Epstein-Barr virus appeared linked to several top co-occurrence clusters. Sequencing depth was assumed to be roughly uniform across donors in the presence/absence analyses, though that assumption may not hold. Strong co-occurrence of HLA alleles, especially DR and DQ, made assigning TCR associations to individual alleles difficult. In an earlier analysis of around 600 of the donors, most TCR beta V segments appeared in productive rearrangements about 87% or about 30% of the time, broadly matching IMGT annotations. The authors suggested that the approach could potentially be generalized to other disease states and immunological phenotypes. A further reported finding was that TCR beta sequences accurately predicted the HLA-A and HLA-B alleles for most subjects in the first cohort. Specific HLA alleles were associated with some 15,000 TCR beta sequences at a false discovery rate of 0.05 in a later analysis. Most TCR sequences were seen in very few donors, while some public TCRs were found in many individuals. In a later analysis, HLA-associated TCR beta chains showed more clonal expansion and lower generation probabilities than non-associated chains that were equally common. The earlier analysis of nearly 600 of the donors excluded about 16 rarely observed V segments, including chromosome 9 orphons, because counts were too low. The 87-base-pair reads could not distinguish some IMGT-functional V segments, including TRBV6-2 and TRBV6-3, so those segments were excluded. Immune exposure information for the cohort was limited to CMV serostatus. In both the original and validation cohorts, the classifier was reported to diagnose cytomegalovirus status with high specificity and sensitivity. In a later genetic analysis, fewer N-insertions in productive TCRs were reported among donors in an Asian-associated ancestry cluster than the approximately 630-donor mean. The cohort was sequenced for TCR beta chains only, and without alpha or paired-chain data the features that could be detected were limited. In a later analysis, TCR association rates were found to vary across HLA loci, with the most associated TCRs seen for DRB1 alleles and the fewest for HLA-C alleles.

V trim: 5 bases; J trim: 8 bases; unmatched bases: 9. From its cysteine to its phenylalanine, the CDR3 spans 14 amino acids. Kept here is only the CDR3 DNA, which spans 42 bases and is read in frame from base 1. According to the germline V gene (reference sequence), CDR1 reads WNHNN and CDR2 reads SYGVQD. Sequenced sample: PBMCs. The chain couples TRBV10-1 to TRBJ1-5; 7 bases in the junction line up with TRBD1. This clonotype was obtained from a woman under 30 in good health and CMV-seronegative. The DNA is TGCGCCAGCAGTCCGACAGGGCGCCTGGAGCCCCAGCATTTT. Its protein product is CASSPTGRLEPQHF.